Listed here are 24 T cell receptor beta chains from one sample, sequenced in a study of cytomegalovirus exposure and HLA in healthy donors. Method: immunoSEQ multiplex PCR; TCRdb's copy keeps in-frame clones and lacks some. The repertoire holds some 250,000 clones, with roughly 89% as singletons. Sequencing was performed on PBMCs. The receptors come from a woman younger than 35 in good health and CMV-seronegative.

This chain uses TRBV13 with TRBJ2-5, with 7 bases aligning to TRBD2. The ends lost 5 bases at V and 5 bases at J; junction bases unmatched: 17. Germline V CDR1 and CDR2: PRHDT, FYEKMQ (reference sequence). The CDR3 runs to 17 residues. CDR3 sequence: CASSLRLSGAEGETQYF. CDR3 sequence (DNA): TGTGCCAGCAGCCTAAGGTTGAGCGGGGCCGAGGGGGAGACCCAGTACTTC.

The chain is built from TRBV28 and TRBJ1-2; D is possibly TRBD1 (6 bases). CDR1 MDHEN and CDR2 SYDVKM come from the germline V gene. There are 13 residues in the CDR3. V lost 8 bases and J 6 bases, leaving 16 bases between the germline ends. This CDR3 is CASGQRTANGYTF. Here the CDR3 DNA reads TGTGCCAGCGGCCAAAGGACAGCTAATGGCTACACCTTC.

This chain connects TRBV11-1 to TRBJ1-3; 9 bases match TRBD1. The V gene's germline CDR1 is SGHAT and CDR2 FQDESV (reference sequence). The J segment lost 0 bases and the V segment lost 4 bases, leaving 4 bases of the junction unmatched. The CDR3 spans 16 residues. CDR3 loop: CASSWTGAVSGNTIYF. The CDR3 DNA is TGTGCCAGCAGCTGGACAGGGGCCGTCTCTGGAAACACCATATATTTT.

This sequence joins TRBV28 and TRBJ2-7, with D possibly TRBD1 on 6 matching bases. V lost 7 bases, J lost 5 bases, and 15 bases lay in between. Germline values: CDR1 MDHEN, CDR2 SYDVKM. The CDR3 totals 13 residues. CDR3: CASTGHFSHEQYV. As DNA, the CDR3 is TGTGCCAGCACGGGACATTTCTCGCACGAGCAGTACGTC.

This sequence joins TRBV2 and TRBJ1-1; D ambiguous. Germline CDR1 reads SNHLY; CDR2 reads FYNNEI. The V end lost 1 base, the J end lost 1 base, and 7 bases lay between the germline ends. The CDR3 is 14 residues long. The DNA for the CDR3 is TGTGCCAGCAGTGAAGTAGCAGCGAACACTGAAGCTTTCTTT. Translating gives CASSEVAANTEAFF.

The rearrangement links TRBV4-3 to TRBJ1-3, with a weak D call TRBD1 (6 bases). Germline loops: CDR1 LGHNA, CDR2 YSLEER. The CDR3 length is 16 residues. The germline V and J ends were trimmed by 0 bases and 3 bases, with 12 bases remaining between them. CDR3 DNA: TGCGCCAGCAGCCAAGATCCATGGGGACATGGAAACACCATATATTTT. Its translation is CASSQDPWGHGNTIYF.

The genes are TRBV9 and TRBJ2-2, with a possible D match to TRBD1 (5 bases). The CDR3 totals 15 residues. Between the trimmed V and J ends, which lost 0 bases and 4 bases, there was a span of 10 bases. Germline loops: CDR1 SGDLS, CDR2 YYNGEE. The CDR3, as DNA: TGTGCCAGCAGCGTAGACCAGGGCGGCACCGGGGAGCTGTTTTTT. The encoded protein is CASSVDQGGTGELFF.

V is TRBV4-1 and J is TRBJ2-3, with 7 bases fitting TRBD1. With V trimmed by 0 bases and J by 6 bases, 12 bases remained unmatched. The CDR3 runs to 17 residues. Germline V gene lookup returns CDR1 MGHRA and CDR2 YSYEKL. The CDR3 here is CASSQDFIGQVSDTQYF. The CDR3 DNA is TGCGCCAGCAGCCAAGATTTTATCGGACAGGTCAGTGATACGCAGTATTTT.

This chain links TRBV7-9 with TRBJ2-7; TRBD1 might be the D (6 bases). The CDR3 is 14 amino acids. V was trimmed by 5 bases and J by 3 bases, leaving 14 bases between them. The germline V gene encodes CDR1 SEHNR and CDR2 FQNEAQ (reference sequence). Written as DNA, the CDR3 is TGTGCCAGCAGCCCCCGGGACATCGGCTACGAGCAGTACTTC. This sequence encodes CASSPRDIGYEQYF.

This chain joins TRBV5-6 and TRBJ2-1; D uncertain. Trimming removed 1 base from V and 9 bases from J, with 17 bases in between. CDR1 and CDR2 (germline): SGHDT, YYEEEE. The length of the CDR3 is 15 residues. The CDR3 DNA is TGTGCCAGCAGCTTGTTGGGTCCACAGCAATTTGAGCAGTTCTTC. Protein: CASSLLGPQQFEQFF.

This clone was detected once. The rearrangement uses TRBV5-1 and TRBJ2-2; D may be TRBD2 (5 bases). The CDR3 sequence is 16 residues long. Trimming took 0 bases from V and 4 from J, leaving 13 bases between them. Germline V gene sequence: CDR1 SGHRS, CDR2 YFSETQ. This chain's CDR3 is CASSLAEGFGTGELFF. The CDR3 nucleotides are TGCGCCAGCAGCTTGGCCGAGGGTTTCGGCACCGGGGAGCTGTTTTTT.

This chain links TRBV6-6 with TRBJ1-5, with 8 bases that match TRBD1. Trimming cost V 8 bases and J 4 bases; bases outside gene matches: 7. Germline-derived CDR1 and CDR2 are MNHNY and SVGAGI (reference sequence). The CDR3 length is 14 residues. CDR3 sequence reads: CASQTGAINQPQHF. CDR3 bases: TGTGCCAGCCAGACAGGGGCGATTAATCAGCCCCAGCATTTT.

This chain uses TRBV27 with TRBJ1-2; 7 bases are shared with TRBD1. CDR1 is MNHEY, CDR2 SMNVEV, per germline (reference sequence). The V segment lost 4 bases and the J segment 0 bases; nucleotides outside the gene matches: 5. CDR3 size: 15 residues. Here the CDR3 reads CASSSGTAPNYGYTF. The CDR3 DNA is TGTGCCAGCAGTTCTGGGACAGCACCTAACTATGGCTACACCTTC.

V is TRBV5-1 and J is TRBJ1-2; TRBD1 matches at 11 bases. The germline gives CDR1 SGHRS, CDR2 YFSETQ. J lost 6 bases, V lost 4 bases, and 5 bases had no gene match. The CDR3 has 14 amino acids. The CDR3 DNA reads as TGCGCCAGCAGCGTGAGGACAGGGGGCGATGGCTACACCTTC. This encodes CASSVRTGGDGYTF.

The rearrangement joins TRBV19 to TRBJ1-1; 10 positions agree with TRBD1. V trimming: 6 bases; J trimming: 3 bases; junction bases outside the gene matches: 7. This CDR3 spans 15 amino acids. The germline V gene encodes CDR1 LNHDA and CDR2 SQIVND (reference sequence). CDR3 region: CASSAPGQGYTEAFF. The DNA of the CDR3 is TGTGCCAGTAGCGCACCGGGACAGGGGTACACTGAAGCTTTCTTT.

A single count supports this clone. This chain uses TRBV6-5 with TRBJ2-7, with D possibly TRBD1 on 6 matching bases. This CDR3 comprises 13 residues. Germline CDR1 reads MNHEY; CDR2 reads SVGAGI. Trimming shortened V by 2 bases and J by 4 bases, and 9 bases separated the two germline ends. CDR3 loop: CASSYGQHYEQYV. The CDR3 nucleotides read TGTGCCAGCAGTTACGGACAGCATTACGAGCAGTACGTC.

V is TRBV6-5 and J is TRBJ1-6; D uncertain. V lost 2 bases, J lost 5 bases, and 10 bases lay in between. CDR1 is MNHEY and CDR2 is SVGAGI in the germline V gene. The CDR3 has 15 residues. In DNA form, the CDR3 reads TGTGCCAGCAGTTACGAGTTCGTGAATAATTCACCCCTCCACTTT. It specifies CASSYEFVNNSPLHF.

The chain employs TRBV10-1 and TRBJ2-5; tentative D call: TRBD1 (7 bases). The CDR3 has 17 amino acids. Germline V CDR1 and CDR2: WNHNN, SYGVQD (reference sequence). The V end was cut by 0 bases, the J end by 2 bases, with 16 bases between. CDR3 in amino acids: CASSESYTQGGQETQYF. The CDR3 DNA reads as TGCGCCAGCAGTGAGTCGTACACCCAGGGGGGACAAGAGACCCAGTACTTC.

CDR3 loop: CASSPVGGAGGELFF. CDR3 sequence (DNA): TGTGCCAGCAGTCCGGTTGGAGGGGCGGGCGGGGAGCTGTTTTTT. The V gene is TRBV6-6, the J gene TRBJ2-2, with a possible D match to TRBD2 (6 bases). Germline CDR1 is MNHNY and CDR2 is SVGAGI (reference sequence). The CDR3 has 15 amino acids. Trimming pared 5 bases from V and 7 bases from J, leaving 17 bases between.

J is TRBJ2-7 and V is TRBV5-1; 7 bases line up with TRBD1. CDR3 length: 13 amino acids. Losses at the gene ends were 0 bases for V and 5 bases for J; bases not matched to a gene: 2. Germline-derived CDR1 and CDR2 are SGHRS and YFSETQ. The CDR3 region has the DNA TGCGCCAGCAGCTTGGGACAGGGAAACGAGCAGTACGTC. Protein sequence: CASSLGQGNEQYV.

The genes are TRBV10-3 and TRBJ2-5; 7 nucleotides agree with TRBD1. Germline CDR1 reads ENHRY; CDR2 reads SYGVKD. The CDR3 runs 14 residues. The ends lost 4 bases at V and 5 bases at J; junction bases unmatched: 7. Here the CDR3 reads CAISGLGGAETQYF. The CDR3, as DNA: TGTGCCATCAGTGGATTAGGGGGCGCGGAGACCCAGTACTTC.

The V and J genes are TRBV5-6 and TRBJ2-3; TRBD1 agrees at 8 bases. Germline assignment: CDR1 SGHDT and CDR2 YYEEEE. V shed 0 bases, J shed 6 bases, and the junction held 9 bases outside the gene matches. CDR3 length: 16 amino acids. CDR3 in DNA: TGTGCCAGCAGCTTGGCAGACAGGGGAGGTAGGGATACGCAGTATTTT. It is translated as CASSLADRGGRDTQYF.

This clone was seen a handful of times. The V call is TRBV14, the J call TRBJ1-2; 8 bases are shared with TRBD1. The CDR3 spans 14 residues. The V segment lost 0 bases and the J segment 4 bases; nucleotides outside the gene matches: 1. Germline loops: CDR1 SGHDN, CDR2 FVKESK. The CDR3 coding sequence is TGTGCCAGCAGCCAAGAGGGGACAGGCTATGGCTACACCTTC. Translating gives CASSQEGTGYGYTF.

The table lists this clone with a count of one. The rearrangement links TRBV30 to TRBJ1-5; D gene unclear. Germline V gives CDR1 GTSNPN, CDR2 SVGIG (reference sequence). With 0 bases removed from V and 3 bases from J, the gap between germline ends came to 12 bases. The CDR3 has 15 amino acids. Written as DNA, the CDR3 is TGTGCCTGGAGTGTATCCAGGCAGAACAATCAGCCCCAGCATTTT. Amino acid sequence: CAWSVSRQNNQPQHF.